This T cell receptor beta chain was sequenced for a study of T cell repertoires in cytomegalovirus infection. Study in general: Recently identified HLA-C-restricted and well-studied HLA-B-restricted CMV epitopes were used. Indications of both CMV infection and matching HLA type were provided by public TCR beta signatures. Study-wide points: Summed frequency of shared TCR beta families picked out CMV carriers who also had the relevant HLA. The ex vivo response was dominated by HLA-C-restricted CMV-specific TCR beta clonotypes.

TCRdb re-derived calls from the reads in MiXCR, one entry per CDR3 protein. The repertoire holds 700,000 to 900,000 distinct CDR3 sequences, 25% to 35% seen once, with around 14% in the top ten. Remarks on this clonotype: Its antigen remains unknown.

Sequencing was performed on cultured CD8+ T cells from PBMCs, taken from culture after CMV antigen stimulation. This clonotype was obtained from a human donor in good health (CMV status not recorded). Some clones in this sample may be carry-over from other donors' samples.

The CDR3 DNA reads as TGTGCCAGCAGCTTAGTTGGTCAGGATTCTAATGAAAAACTGTTTTTT. This encodes CASSLVGQDSNEKLFF. V and J are TRBV7-4 and TRBJ1-4; D is unresolved. This CDR3 spans 16 amino acids. Germline V gene sequence: CDR1 SGHVT, CDR2 SQSDAQ. V was cut by 1 base and J by 3 bases, with 12 bases left in between.